This section outlines one T cell receptor (beta chain) sequence together with its context. The antigen is undetermined. The sample contains more than one DNA sequence encoding this CDR3. This specimen belongs to a study of OX40 agonist ivuxolimab in advanced cancers. Study information: Ivuxolimab was delivered to patients intravenously every 2 weeks at doses spanning 0.01 to 10 mg/kg. Whole-study results and caveats: The study observed clonal expansion of CD4+ and CD8+ blood T cells by week 6 at 0.1 to 3.0 mg/kg.

CDR3 length equals 15 residues. From germline, CDR1 is LGHNA and CDR2 YSLEER. V was clipped by 4 bases and J by 4 bases, with 13 bases between them. The repertoire was sequenced with immunoSEQ multiplex PCR; TCRdb's copy has only in-frame clones and lacks some. This table holds tens of thousands of clones, around 72% found once. The sequences come from CD4+ or CD8+ T cells sorted from blood, collected in a trial of the OX40 agonist ivuxolimab. This chain uses TRBV4-3 with TRBJ2-2; D could derive from TRBD1 or TRBD2 (5 bases each). This TCR was recovered from an adult with an advanced solid tumor such as melanoma, head and neck, liver or kidney cancer. The CDR3 nucleotides are TGCGCCAGCAGCCCAGGGACCTCGGGCACCGGGGAGCTGTTTTTT. Protein: CASSPGTSGTGELFF.